This TCR beta chain was sequenced during a study of cytomegalovirus exposure and HLA in healthy donors (dated by TCRdb to 2017 to 2019). A note on the overall study: In an earlier analysis of approximately 500 of the donors, around 300 Gb of sequence data and approximately 120 million unique TCR beta sequences from about 179 million T cells were reported. About 300 gigabases of sequencing data and 80 million or so unique TCR sequences were included in an early release covering under 650 HLA-typed donors. Of the 350 to 450 genotyped donors, 81% fell in the genetic ancestry cluster associated with self-reported Caucasian donors. The study aimed to test whether cataloging public T cell receptors could reveal signatures of past pathogen exposure. The study profiled the T cell repertoires of about 720 subjects by immunosequencing and related them to cytomegalovirus serostatus. Besides the first cohort of 666 subjects, a separate validation cohort made up of 120 different subjects was used. To predict cytomegalovirus infection status, the study combined high-throughput TCR immunosequencing, statistical association of individual TCRs with disease status, and machine learning. A later analysis re-analyzed previously published TCR beta repertoires from roughly 600 donors and added high-resolution HLA genotyping to study TCR occurrence patterns. Rather than using new phenotypic data, the later analysis identified candidate immune exposures from TCR beta sequences and from how often those sequences occurred across donors. In an earlier analysis of more than 550 of the donors, high-throughput TCR beta sequencing was used to judge whether each TCR beta V gene segment behaved as functional or pseudogenic. Alongside the repertoire data, information on donor age, sex, ethnicity and CMV serostatus was compiled. In a later genetic analysis, genome-wide SNP genotypes for about 55% of the roughly 670 donors were used, and that subset was treated as a discovery cohort. All discovery cohort repertoires had been generated on a single sequencing platform. Class I and class II HLA loci were covered by the typing at four-digit resolution. Typing coverage varied by locus: roughly 620-630 donors for A, B, C, DRB1 and DQB1; approximately 560 for DQA1; 600 to 610 for DPA1; roughly 450 for DPB1. A handful of DR-DQ haplotypes were handled as single units for association and clustering because linkage in the cohort was strong. Across under 500 genotyped donors of the cohort, an average of about 250,000 unique TCR beta nucleotide sequences per donor were sequenced, and roughly a sixth of those sequences were non-productive. Here is what the overall study found, with its caveats: A group of highly shared sequence variants was considered likely to be a technical artifact of the sequencing pipeline. Presence/absence analyses assumed roughly uniform sequencing depth across donors, an assumption that may not hold. Several of the top co-occurrence clusters appeared to be linked to parvovirus B19, influenza, CMV and Epstein-Barr virus, according to a later analysis. In a later analysis, HLA-associated TCR beta chains showed more clonal expansion and lower generation probabilities than non-associated chains that were equally common. Linkage disequilibrium might explain the correlated functional status among segregating V segments, but an unknown experimental factor could not be ruled out. In vitro tests confirmed that a few of the cytomegalovirus-associated TCR beta chains recognize cytomegalovirus antigens. The earlier analysis of 587 of the donors excluded roughly 17 rarely observed V segments, including chromosome 9 orphons, because counts were too low. According to a later genetic analysis, donors in an Asian-associated ancestry cluster had fewer N-insertions in productive TCRs than the approximately 670-donor mean. According to a later analysis, most CMV-associated TCR beta chains appeared to be HLA-restricted, and the HLA associations seemed to be driven largely by CMV exposure. A further reported finding was that TCR beta sequences accurately predicted the HLA-A and HLA-B alleles for most subjects in the first cohort. According to a later analysis, TCR association rates differed among HLA loci, with DRB1 alleles showing the most associated TCRs and HLA-C alleles showing the fewest. In an earlier analysis of roughly 560 of the donors, most TCR beta V segments were observed in productive rearrangements about 87% or about 30% of the time, broadly matching IMGT annotations. Because HLA typing was unavailable for some donors at each locus, only the typed subset was used in association tests. The classifier was reported to diagnose cytomegalovirus status with high specificity and sensitivity in both the original and validation cohorts. V-gene and J-gene trimming of TCR beta chains was associated with a missense DCLRE1C variant in a later genetic analysis, and the association was replicated in an independent cohort. Most TCR sequences were observed very rarely across donors, whereas some public TCRs were present in many individuals. In the study, approximately 160 TCR beta chains were listed as associated with cytomegalovirus. Some IMGT-functional V segments, including TRBV6-2 and TRBV6-3, could not be told apart with the 87-base-pair reads, so those segments were excluded. The authors suggested that the approach could potentially be extended to other disease states and immunological phenotypes. At a false discovery rate of 0.05, a later analysis linked 16,951 TCR beta sequences to specific HLA alleles. When HLA alleles, especially DR and DQ, strongly co-occurred, attributing TCR associations to individual alleles was difficult. The only immune exposure information available for the cohort was CMV serostatus. This cohort had only TCR beta chains sequenced, and the lack of alpha or paired-chain data limited which features could be detected.

Library preparation used the immunoSEQ multiplex PCR assay. The multiplex PCR relied on a mix of 60 forward primers for TCR Vbeta segments and 13 reverse primers for TCR Jbeta segments. The CDR3 region of rearranged TCR beta genes was amplified from genomic DNA by a multiplex PCR assay. The Illumina HiSeq System was used to sequence the amplified TCR beta libraries as 87-base-pair reads. In the original analysis: A later analysis tallied 70 million to 100 million unique TCR beta chains across the roughly 610 repertoires, and around 10 million of those chains were shared by two or more donors. Raw reads were error-corrected and collapsed into unique sequences by a nearest-neighbor algorithm in which closely related sequences were merged to remove PCR and sequencing errors. To assign V, D and J gene segments, CDR3 sequences were aligned to IMGT reference sequences. For a sequence to be retained, a match of at least six nucleotides to both a V gene segment and a J gene segment was required. Rearrangements were classified as productive when the CDR3 lacked stop codons and remained in frame with V and J, and all other rearrangements were classified as non-productive. Following IMGT convention, CDR3 was defined as the stretch from the second conserved V-encoded cysteine to the conserved J-encoded phenylalanine. The earlier analysis of 550 to 650 of the donors excluded any sequence lacking an unambiguous match to a single V gene segment. An earlier analysis of 587 of the donors classified V segments as functional when productive rearrangements were above 56.7% and as segregating when the standard deviation between donors was above 5%. A statistical classification framework was developed to diagnose cytomegalovirus status using the catalog of TCR beta chain sequences. A later analysis assigned V and J genes by comparing TCR nucleotide sequences with IMGT/GENE-DB human TR gene sequences. Using the TCRdist pipeline, a later analysis assigned CDR3 sequences along with most-parsimonious VDJ recombination scenarios. In a later analysis, each TCR beta chain was defined by its CDR3 amino acid sequence together with its V-gene family, and reads without a unique V-gene family were excluded. A later analysis removed over 500 highly shared, low-generation-probability nucleotide sequences to deal with suspected cross-contamination and a sequencing artifact. In a later analysis, a clonal expansion index was calculated for each public chain from normalized within-repertoire ranks of inferred template counts. In a later analysis, generation probabilities were computed using a VDJ recombination model fitted to out-of-frame rearrangements, and the results were checked against IGoR. A later analysis scored TCR-TCR, TCR-HLA and TCR-CMV co-occurrence with hypergeometric tests, applying a repertoire-size bias correction to TCR pairs. False discovery rates were estimated in a later analysis by permuting HLA or CMV assignments 20 times. A later analysis grouped co-occurring TCRs with DBSCAN, adding TCRdist sequence similarity when clustering within HLA-allele-positive subsets. Co-occurrence clustering excluded repertoires with fewer than 30,000 or more than 120,000 public chains, plus five with anomalous nucleotide sharing. Not all clones reach the TCRdb copy of this immuneACCESS table, which keeps in-frame sequences only. Checked studies attribute under half of the gap to unresolved V genes and leave the rest unexplained. The V and J calls and clone size come from that table; D and trimming were worked out from the DNA. For this sample the table gives about 180,000 clones, of which about four fifths were detected only once. Clones ranked in the top ten supply less than 2% of the sample.

The cohort was made up of 500 to 850 healthy bone marrow donors. Cohort members were all nominally healthy when sampled, although unrecorded immune exposures were likely present. The donor was CMV seronegative and was included in the group of a few hundred seronegative cohort members. A peripheral blood sample was collected from each donor, and TCR beta sequencing was performed on peripheral blood mononuclear cells. The Qiagen DNeasy Blood Extraction Kit was used to extract genomic DNA from the blood cell samples. Concerning this clone: Its antigen has not been determined. Base qualities were left out, and no much larger clone turns up one base away.

Including the terminal cysteine and phenylalanine, the CDR3 comprises 15 residues. Only the CDR3 DNA stays, 45 bases, in frame from base 1. Trimming removed 4 bases from V and 6 bases from J, leaving 16 bases between the germline ends. Per the germline V gene, MGHRA is the CDR1 and YSYEKL is the CDR2. The sequenced material came from PBMCs. This chain is built from TRBV4-1 and TRBJ2-1, with TRBD2 perhaps the D gene, on 5 matching bases. The sequence was collected from a woman aged 30 to 39 in good health and CMV-seronegative. Read as DNA, the sequence is TGCGCCAGCAGCCCCGGATGGGAGAAGACCAATGAGCAGTTCTTC. Translated, it reads CASSPGWEKTNEQFF.